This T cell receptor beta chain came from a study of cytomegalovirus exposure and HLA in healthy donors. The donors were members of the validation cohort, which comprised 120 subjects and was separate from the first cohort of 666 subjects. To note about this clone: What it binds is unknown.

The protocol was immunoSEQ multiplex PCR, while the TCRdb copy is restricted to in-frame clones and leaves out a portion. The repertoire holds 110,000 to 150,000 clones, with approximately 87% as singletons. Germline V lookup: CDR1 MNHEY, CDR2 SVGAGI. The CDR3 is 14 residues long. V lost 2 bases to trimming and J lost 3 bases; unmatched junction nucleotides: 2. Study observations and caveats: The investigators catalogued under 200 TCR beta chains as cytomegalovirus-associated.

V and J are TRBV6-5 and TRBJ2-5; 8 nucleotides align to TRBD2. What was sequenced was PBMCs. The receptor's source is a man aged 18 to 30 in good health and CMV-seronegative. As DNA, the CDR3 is TGTGCCAGCAGTTACCACGGGGGGGAAGAGACCCAGTACTTC. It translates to CASSYHGGEETQYF.